This T cell receptor (beta chain) was profiled in a study of T cell responses to AZD1222 COVID-19 vaccine. Germline values: CDR1 SGHRS, CDR2 YFSETQ. The CDR3 spans 13 residues. V lost 4 bases and J 5 bases, leaving 12 bases between the germline ends. Study-level points and caveats: Vaccine-related CD4 TCRs covered spike, predominating at 160-218 and 743-854. There were mostly white British donors and more females than males, and clonal diversity was possibly underestimated. Repertoire sampling occurred only after the peak T cell response.

This clone was picked up a small number of times. Its antigen is unknown. Sequencing was performed with immunoSEQ multiplex PCR; in TCRdb, only in-frame clones are kept and a portion is missing. Of tens of thousands of clones listed, around 84% are singletons. Sample: peripheral blood, taken on day 0 of AZD1222 vaccination. J is TRBJ2-5 and V is TRBV5-1, with a weak D call TRBD1 (6 bases). The receptor comes from an adult in good health. The CDR3 bases are TGCGCCAGCAGCCCGGGACACCGGGAGACCCAGTACTTC. Translation gives CASSPGHRETQYF.